This T cell receptor beta chain was captured in a study of CD8 T cells in Susac syndrome. V was pared by 5 bases and J by 6 bases, with 17 bases between. The CDR3 spans 15 residues. Germline lookup yields CDR1 PRHDT and CDR2 FYEKMQ (reference sequence). Reverse transcription of about 0.5 to 1 ug RNA used random hexamers. TCRdb processed the immunoSEQ multiplex PCR reads anew with MiXCR; each CDR3 protein has one entry. The sample includes 150,000 to 180,000 distinct CDR3 sequences, roughly 94% of them seen just once. Input material: CD8+ T cells from PBMCs. The chain carries TRBV13 and TRBJ2-1, with D possibly called TRBD1 or TRBD2 (5 bases each). The sequence was collected from a human donor with multiple sclerosis. The CDR3 DNA follows: TGTGCCAGCAGCCCCCAAGGGACGGCACGCAATGAGCAGTTCTTC. This encodes CASSPQGTARNEQFF.